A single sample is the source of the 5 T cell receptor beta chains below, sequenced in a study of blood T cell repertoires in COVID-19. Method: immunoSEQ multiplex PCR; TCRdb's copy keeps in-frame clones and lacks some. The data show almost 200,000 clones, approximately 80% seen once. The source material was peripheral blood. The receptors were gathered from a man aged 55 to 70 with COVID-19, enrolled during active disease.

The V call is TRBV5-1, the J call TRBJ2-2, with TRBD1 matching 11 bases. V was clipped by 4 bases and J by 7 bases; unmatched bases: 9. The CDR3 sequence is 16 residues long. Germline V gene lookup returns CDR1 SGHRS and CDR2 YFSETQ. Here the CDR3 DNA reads TGCGCCAGCAGCCCGCGGACAGGGGGCGAGGGCGGGGAGCTGTTTTTT. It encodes CASSPRTGGEGGELFF.

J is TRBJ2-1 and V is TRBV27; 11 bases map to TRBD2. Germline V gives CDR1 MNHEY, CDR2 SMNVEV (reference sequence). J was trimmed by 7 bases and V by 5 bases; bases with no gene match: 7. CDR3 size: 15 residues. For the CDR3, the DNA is TGTGCCAGCAGTATAGCGGGAGGGGCACAGAATGAGCAGTTCTTC. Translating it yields CASSIAGGAQNEQFF.

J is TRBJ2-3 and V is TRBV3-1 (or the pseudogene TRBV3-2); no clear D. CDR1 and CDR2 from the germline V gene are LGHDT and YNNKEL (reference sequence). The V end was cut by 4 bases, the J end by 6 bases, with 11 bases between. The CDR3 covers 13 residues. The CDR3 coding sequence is TGTGCCAGCAGCCCCCGGTCCCCGGATACGCAGTATTTT. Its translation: CASSPRSPDTQYF.

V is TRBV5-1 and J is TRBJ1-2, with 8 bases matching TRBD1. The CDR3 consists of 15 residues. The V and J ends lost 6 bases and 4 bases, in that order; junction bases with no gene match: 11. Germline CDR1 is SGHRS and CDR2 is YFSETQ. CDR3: CASNQGASISYGYTF. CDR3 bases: TGCGCCAGCAACCAGGGGGCCTCAATAAGCTATGGCTACACCTTC.

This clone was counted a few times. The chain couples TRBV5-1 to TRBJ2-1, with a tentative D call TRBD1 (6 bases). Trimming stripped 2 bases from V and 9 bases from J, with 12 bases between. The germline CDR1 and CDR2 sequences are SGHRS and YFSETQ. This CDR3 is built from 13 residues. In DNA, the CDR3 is TGCGCCAGCAGCTTCCGGACAGAAGGTGAGCAGTTCTTC. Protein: CASSFRTEGEQFF.